This record looks at one T cell receptor beta chain sequence and its context. What it binds is unknown. The sample comes from a study of early T cells in non-severe SARS-CoV-2 infection. Looking at the study overall: Whole-blood bulk RNA, unsorted, was sequenced, and chains were unpaired. Regarding the study as a whole: VDJdb matching skewed toward anti-spike CD8 responses, missing private and CD4 specificities.

The CDR3 consists of 17 residues. Losses at the gene ends were 6 bases for V and 3 bases for J; bases not matched to a gene: 12. Tagging with unique molecular identifiers was applied to individual cDNA molecules. In TCRdb, the 5' RACE reads were re-called with MiXCR into one record per CDR3 protein. This table holds tens of thousands of distinct CDR3 sequences, about 15% found once. The sample consisted of whole blood. This chain links TRBV12-3 or TRBV12-4 with TRBJ2-1; 9 bases match TRBD1. This receptor was taken from an adult who was a healthcare worker with PCR-confirmed SARS-CoV-2 infection or an uninfected control (not recorded which). The CDR3 is CASRPPGQGFGYNEQFF. CDR3 in DNA: TGTGCCAGCAGGCCACCGGGACAGGGATTTGGCTACAATGAGCAGTTCTTC.